Listed below are T cell receptor beta chains from one sample, sequenced in a study of sequential checkpoint blockade in melanoma. Profiling relied on immunoSEQ multiplex PCR, and the TCRdb table lists in-frame clones only, not all of them. This repertoire shows about 1,300 clones, around two thirds found once; its top ten account for around 49%. The specimen was CD8+ T cells sorted from blood (inferred from file names), collected from a patient given nivolumab and ipilimumab in sequence. The receptor set was obtained from a human donor with melanoma. The CDR3 runs from the conserved cysteine through the conserved F or W. The order of the fields is V gene, D gene, CDR3 protein. D genes are given only for firm matches.

v_call: TRBV8-2
d_call: .
cdr3_aa: CGKKKKITQSRANVLTF

v_call: TRBV9
d_call: TRBD1
cdr3_aa: CASSPTSGQGIYEQYF

v_call: TRBV19
d_call: TRBD2
cdr3_aa: CASSMRLAGGPVTYEQYF

v_call: TRBV2
d_call: .
cdr3_aa: CASSEKGWYEQYF

v_call: TRBV7-2
d_call: TRBD1
cdr3_aa: CASSLQGAENQPQHF

v_call: TRBV27
d_call: .
cdr3_aa: CASSLLLYTEAFF

v_call: TRBV28
d_call: TRBD2
cdr3_aa: CASSLAGLAATDTQYF

v_call: TRBV10-2
d_call: .
cdr3_aa: CASSEGGEQYF

v_call: TRBV5-4
d_call: TRBD1
cdr3_aa: CASREGTGAATF

v_call: TRBV19
d_call: TRBD1
cdr3_aa: CASTMTWDSFRYGYTF

v_call: TRBV5-1
d_call: .
cdr3_aa: CASSQTRGTEAFF

v_call: TRBV9
d_call: TRBD2
cdr3_aa: CASSEGTSGRWEQYF

v_call: TRBV5-1
d_call: .
cdr3_aa: CASSLGQATEAFF

v_call: TRBV7-8
d_call: .
cdr3_aa: CASSLGGLGNTIYF

v_call: TRBV27
d_call: TRBD1
cdr3_aa: CASSFRAGGQPQHF

v_call: TRBV12-2
d_call: .
cdr3_aa: CASRRSSTQSRANVLTF

v_call: TRBV4-2
d_call: TRBD2
cdr3_aa: CASSPRVTSGRATGSYEQYF

v_call: TRBV7-8
d_call: .
cdr3_aa: CASSLASYTEAFF

v_call: TRBV27
d_call: TRBD1
cdr3_aa: CASSPQGAVVYTEAFF

v_call: TRBV30
d_call: .
cdr3_aa: CAWGLAGNTIYF

v_call: TRBV19
d_call: TRBD1
cdr3_aa: CASNDRDRQPQHF

v_call: TRBV6-5
d_call: .
cdr3_aa: CASRRYTEAFF

v_call: TRBV4-3
d_call: .
cdr3_aa: CASSQDRVNNSPLHF

v_call: TRBV4-3
d_call: TRBD1
cdr3_aa: CASSQGVAGGFGYTF

v_call: TRBV6-6
d_call: TRBD1
cdr3_aa: CASSYRDSLNTEAFF

v_call: TRBV28
d_call: .
cdr3_aa: CASSLLGTYYGYTF

v_call: TRBV28
d_call: .
cdr3_aa: CASSLRQIISGNTIYF

v_call: TRBV28
d_call: .
cdr3_aa: CASTPLGDNYGYTF

v_call: TRBV7-2
d_call: .
cdr3_aa: CASSLALTGTDSNTEAFF

v_call: TRBV5-6
d_call: .
cdr3_aa: CASSLGAGDTGNTIYF

v_call: TRBV19
d_call: TRBD1
cdr3_aa: CASSIGSGGQPQHF

v_call: TRBV5-6
d_call: .
cdr3_aa: CASMKEPSWGNTIYF

v_call: TRBV25-1
d_call: .
cdr3_aa: CASSVDLGVYNEQFF

v_call: TRBV5-1
d_call: TRBD1
cdr3_aa: CASSFTGENTGELFF

v_call: TRBV28
d_call: TRBD1
cdr3_aa: CASSLRTGQGTYGYTF

v_call: TRBV4-3
d_call: .
cdr3_aa: CASSQEWTVNTEAFF

v_call: TRBV21-1
d_call: .
cdr3_aa: CASSRRLATHHHNSPLHF

v_call: TRBV9
d_call: TRBD1
cdr3_aa: CASSAGTGVFHEQYF

v_call: TRBV28
d_call: .
cdr3_aa: CASRQGSNQPQHF

v_call: TRBV5-1
d_call: TRBD1
cdr3_aa: CASSLAGQSYEQYF

v_call: TRBV27
d_call: TRBD2
cdr3_aa: CATKSGSSYNEQFF

v_call: TRBV4-2
d_call: .
cdr3_aa: CASSQDWGGRTEAFF